The sequence of this TCR beta chain was determined in a study of blood T cell repertoires in COVID-19. Only in-frame clones appear in the TCRdb table, and some are missing; sequencing was by immunoSEQ multiplex PCR. Of more than 250,000 clones in the sample, over 65% are singletons; the top ten hold 4.6%. This CDR3 has 13 residues. Trimming took off 10 bases at V and 5 bases at J, with 17 bases between the two ends. The germline gives CDR1 MDHEN, CDR2 SYDVKM. Sequenced material: peripheral blood. The TCR sequence derives from a man aged 60-69 years who had recovered from COVID-19. V gene TRBV28 combines with J gene TRBJ2-5; D is perhaps TRBD2 (5 bases). CDR3 residues: CATRPGNRETQYF. The CDR3 DNA reads TGTGCCACCCGACCGGGAAACCGGGAGACCCAGTACTTC.